Sequencing of this TCR beta chain was carried out in a study of blood T cell repertoires in COVID-19. Study-level background: Samples representing acute and convalescent COVID-19 were sourced from the United States, Italy and Spain. PBMCs, B-cell-depleted T cells, or T cells provided the cDNA or gDNA that made up the material.

The V and J ends lost 1 base and 0 bases respectively, with 10 bases between them. The CDR3 contains 15 residues. Germline V gene lookup returns CDR1 SGHVS and CDR2 FQNEAQ. Original data processing: Reference gene primer amplification gave nucleated cell count estimates. Data came from immunoSEQ multiplex PCR; TCRdb stores just in-frame clones and leaves some out. Clone size and the V and J calls come from that table; the DNA yielded D and trimming. The data show 90,000 to 120,000 clones, about 89% seen once. V usage is TRBV7-8 and J usage is TRBJ2-7; D is unclear. The clonotype comes from a man aged 40-49 years with active or convalescent COVID-19. Material for sequencing was peripheral blood. The CDR3 nucleotides are TGTGCCAGCAGCTTAGGGCAGGCCCGCTCCTACGAGCAGTACTTC. Translating it yields CASSLGQARSYEQYF.